This T cell receptor beta chain was sequenced for a study of response to subunit inactivated influenza vaccine. Study-level points and caveats: There was a suggestion from the authors that each seasonal influenza vaccination recruits few new T cells.

Each CDR3 protein gets one entry after TCRdb re-called the RT-PCR reads with MiXCR. The table shows around 200,000 distinct CDR3 sequences, with around 9.2% occurring only once. The sample holds a few counts of this clonotype. The antigen remains undetermined. Sequence at one end of the junction differs from germline and may be a read error. Per germline, CDR1 SGHAT and CDR2 FQNNGV. This CDR3 has 11 residues. Source: non-naive T cells sorted from PBMCs, taken on the day of vaccination. The chain employs TRBV11-2 and TRBJ2-7; 7 positions match TRBD2. The sequence was collected from a man aged 50 to 60 who received an inactivated influenza vaccine. This chain's CDR3 is CASGHGLVDRF. For the CDR3, the DNA is TGTGCCAGCGGACATGGACTAGTTGATCGCTTC.